These 5 T cell receptor beta chains share one sample of origin, sequenced in a study of human T cells and chemical hapten exposure. One entry per CDR3 protein results from TCRdb running MiXCR on the RACE reads. This sample yields some 110,000 distinct CDR3 sequences, of which about 10% are seen a single time; more than 2% belongs to the top ten. The time point was: patch test 3, about 24 weeks after DPC sensitization. Treatment meaning: therapeutic diphenylcyclopropenone sensitization with weekly scalp DPC. The sample here was whole blood, taken in connection with sensitization to the hapten diphenylcyclopropenone (DPC). These TCRs come from a woman aged 50 to 65 with alopecia areata. Some clones in this sample may be carry-over from other donors' samples.

Ten or more counts support this clonotype. The chain has TRBV5-1 and TRBJ1-2; D remains unclear. V was clipped by 5 bases and J by 3 bases, with 8 bases between them. The germline CDR1 and CDR2 sequences are SGHRS and YFSETQ. The CDR3 extends over 12 amino acids. The CDR3 loop reads CASSGRDYGYTF. DNA for the CDR3: TGCGCCAGCAGTGGCAGAGACTATGGCTACACCTTC.

This clonotype was observed at least ten times. The rearrangement links TRBV18 to TRBJ1-1; TRBD1 might be the D (5 bases). Trimming stripped 0 bases from V and 5 bases from J, with 16 bases between. The CDR3 covers 16 residues. Germline CDR1 KGHSH, CDR2 LQKENI. CDR3 sequence: CASSPPAGLGNTEAFF. CDR3 nucleotides: TGTGCCAGCTCACCACCGGCAGGGCTGGGAAATACTGAAGCTTTCTTT.

This clonotype has ten or more counts. This sequence joins TRBV7-8 and TRBJ2-1, with D perhaps matching TRBD1 (5 bases). Trimming removed 8 bases at V and 1 base at J, with 15 bases between. Germline V lookup: CDR1 SGHVS, CDR2 FQNEAQ. The CDR3 spans 15 residues. The DNA of the CDR3 is TGTGCCAGCTGCAAGACAGTCATTTCCTACAATGAGCAGTTCTTC. Amino acids: CASCKTVISYNEQFF.

The chain uses TRBV7-7 and TRBJ2-1, with 9 bases identical to TRBD1. Germline V gives CDR1 SSHAT, CDR2 FNYEAQ (reference sequence). This CDR3 has 14 residues. The junction had 7 bases not matched to a gene; V was cut back by 5 bases and J by 8 bases. The CDR3 protein is CASSKDRGNDEQFF. The CDR3 nucleotides are TGTGCCAGCAGCAAGGACAGGGGAAACGATGAGCAGTTCTTC.

This clonotype was observed a handful of times. CDR3 loop: CASSWGANYEQYF. CDR3 DNA sequence: TGTGCCAGCAGCTGGGGGGCAAACTACGAGCAGTACTTC. The chain has TRBV6-2 or TRBV6-3 and TRBJ2-7; possibly TRBD1 or TRBD2 for D (6 bases each). V shed 6 bases and J shed 3 bases, with 12 bases lying between them. This CDR3 has 13 amino acids. Germline CDR1 and CDR2: MNHEY and SVGEGT.